Presented here are 12 T cell receptor beta chains from one specimen sequenced in a study of regulatory T cells in long-lasting Graves disease. Libraries of TCR beta came from iRepertoire HTBI primers plus Arm-PCR of CDR3 regions. MiXCR, run by TCRdb on the multiplex PCR reads, gives a single entry per CDR3 protein. The sample holds about 470,000 distinct CDR3 sequences, 20% to 25% seen once. As for time point: persistent/refractory GD, antithyroid drugs over 5 years with positive TRAb. PBMC RNA was the source of the TCR library. The sequenced sample was peripheral blood mononuclear cells (PBMCs), obtained when the disease was refractory, from a patient treated with antithyroid drugs. Source of these receptors: a female donor with Graves disease.

This clonotype has ten or more counts. CDR3 DNA sequence: TGTGCCACCAGCATGGAAAGGAAGCAGCCCCAGCATTTT. It codes for CATSMERKQPQHF. This chain links TRBV15 with TRBJ1-5, with D unclear. The CDR3 contains 13 residues. CDR1 is LNHNV, CDR2 YYDKDF, per germline (reference sequence). V was clipped by 4 bases and J by 7 bases, with 11 bases between them.

In this sample, this clonotype turned up many times. The V and J genes are TRBV6-1 and TRBJ1-5; 10 bases fit TRBD1. The CDR3 consists of 15 residues. V dropped 6 bases and J dropped 3; count of bases not matched to a gene: 5. Looked up from germline, CDR1 is MNHNS and CDR2 is SASEGT. This chain's CDR3 is CASSWGTGDNQPQHF. The CDR3, as DNA: TGTGCCAGCAGCTGGGGGACAGGGGACAATCAGCCCCAGCATTTT.

The chain has TRBV3-1 and TRBJ1-2; no firm D call. The CDR3 length is 14 residues. CDR1 LGHDT and CDR2 YNNKEL come from the germline V gene (reference sequence). The V end lost 0 bases, the J end lost 6 bases, and 11 bases lay between the germline ends. CDR3 nucleotide sequence: TGTGCCAGCAGCCAAGATTTGGGGTTAGATGGCTACACCTTC. Its translation is CASSQDLGLDGYTF.

This chain uses TRBV5-5 with TRBJ1-2; 9 bases agree with TRBD1. Per germline, CDR1 SGHKS and CDR2 YYEKEE (reference sequence). The CDR3 is made up of 16 amino acids. V gave up 0 bases and J gave up 4 bases; unmatched junction bases: 7. CDR3 coding DNA: TGTGCCAGCAGCTTGGCAACAGGGGGCGGCTTCTATGGCTACACCTTC. Protein sequence: CASSLATGGGFYGYTF.

This clonotype was counted only a few times. The rearrangement joins TRBV6-1 to TRBJ2-6; D is undetermined. V lost 7 bases, J lost 2 bases, and 6 bases lay in between. The germline CDR1 and CDR2 sequences are MNHNS and SASEGT. The CDR3 extends over 13 amino acids. CDR3 sequence: CASTMAGANVLTF. Written as DNA, the CDR3 is TGTGCCAGCACCATGGCTGGGGCCAACGTCCTGACTTTC.

This clonotype was detected ten times or more. The chain combines TRBV27 with TRBJ1-5, with 9 bases fitting TRBD1. CDR1 and CDR2 (germline): MNHEY, SMNVEV (reference sequence). J lost 3 bases, V lost 5 bases, and 8 bases had no gene match. This CDR3 has 16 residues. CDR3 bases: TGTGCCAGCAGTGGACTTGGACAGGGGCTCAATCAGCCCCAGCATTTT. This encodes CASSGLGQGLNQPQHF.

This clonotype was recorded many times. The CDR3 region is CASSPGLALPYEQYF. The CDR3 DNA sequence: TGTGCCAGCAGCCCCGGACTAGCGCTCCCCTACGAGCAGTACTTC. The chain employs TRBV28 and TRBJ2-7, with TRBD2 matching over 9 bases. Germline loops: CDR1 MDHEN, CDR2 SYDVKM. Losses at the gene ends were 6 bases for V and 2 bases for J; bases not matched to a gene: 8. The CDR3 loop spans 15 amino acids.

In this sample, this clonotype turned up a few times. This sequence joins TRBV6-2 or TRBV6-3 and TRBJ2-4; TRBD2 agrees at 7 bases. V shed 6 bases and J 3 bases; nucleotides not matched to a gene: 8. The length of the CDR3 is 15 residues. The germline V gene has CDR1 MNHEY and CDR2 SVGEGT. CDR3 sequence reads: CASSQAGKGKNIQYF. Here the CDR3 DNA reads TGTGCCAGCAGCCAAGCGGGAAAGGGCAAAAACATTCAGTACTTC.

In its sample, this clonotype was seen many times. The chain carries TRBV3-1 and TRBJ1-6, with D maybe TRBD1 (5 bases). CDR1 and CDR2 from the germline V gene are LGHDT and YNNKEL (reference sequence). Deletions cut 1 base from V and 5 bases from J, with 6 bases between. This CDR3 is built from 14 residues. The chain's CDR3 is CASSQATDNSPLHF. CDR3 bases: TGTGCCAGCAGCCAAGCGACAGATAATTCACCCCTCCACTTT.

In its sample, this clonotype was seen many times. The chain joins TRBV28 to TRBJ2-5; 8 nucleotides align to TRBD1. The CDR3 is made up of 14 amino acids. V was pared by 5 bases and J by 5 bases, with 7 bases of the junction left unmatched. Germline assignment: CDR1 MDHEN and CDR2 SYDVKM. CDR3 region: CASSTPGGGETQYF. The CDR3 DNA follows: TGTGCCAGCAGTACCCCAGGGGGCGGCGAGACCCAGTACTTC.

Ten or more counts support this clonotype. V gene TRBV6-2 or TRBV6-3 combines with J gene TRBJ1-6; 7 bases agree with TRBD1. This CDR3 region has 14 residues. Looked up from germline, CDR1 is MNHEY and CDR2 is SVGEGT. V was pared by 4 bases and J by 7 bases, with 4 bases of the junction left unmatched. The CDR3 nucleotides read TGTGCCAGCAGTTTGACAGGGATGAATTCACCCCTCCACTTT. Protein sequence: CASSLTGMNSPLHF.

This clonotype has more than one count but fewer than ten. The rearrangement uses TRBV7-9 and TRBJ1-5; no definite D call. Between the trimmed V and J ends, which lost 5 bases and 5 bases, there was a span of 13 bases. In germline, CDR1 is SEHNR, CDR2 FQNEAQ (reference sequence). The CDR3 loop spans 14 amino acids. CDR3 protein: CASSVGEGHQPQHF. CDR3 DNA: TGTGCCAGCAGCGTTGGGGAGGGCCATCAGCCCCAGCATTTT.